The next 23 T cell receptor beta chains were all read from a single sample in a study of shared T cell receptors in the human thymus. The protocol was immunoSEQ multiplex PCR, while the TCRdb copy is restricted to in-frame clones and leaves out a portion. This repertoire shows under 700,000 clones, 70% to 80% found once; its top ten account for more than 0.01%. This same sample was also taken into another study, of human thymus T cells.

Material for sequencing was thymocytes. These receptors came from a boy younger than two with a congenital heart defect.

For the CDR3, the DNA is TGTGCCTGGAGTGTACAGCTGGGACACCTCCAAGAGACCCAGTACTTC. Translated, it gives CAWSVQLGHLQETQYF. The rearrangement links TRBV30 to TRBJ2-5, with a possible D match to TRBD1 (6 bases). Trimming shortened V by 0 bases and J by 1 base, and 15 bases separated the two germline ends. This CDR3 contains 16 residues. Germline-derived CDR1 and CDR2 are GTSNPN and SVGIG (reference sequence).

This clone was seen a handful of times. This chain joins TRBV4-3 and TRBJ2-1; 10 bases match TRBD2. Unmatched junction bases numbered 4, after V lost 2 bases and J lost 0 bases. Germline V gives CDR1 LGHNA, CDR2 YSLEER. The CDR3 is 17 residues long. The CDR3 bases are TGCGCCAGCAGCCAATCCCTAGCGGGAGCCTCCTACAATGAGCAGTTCTTC. Amino acid sequence: CASSQSLAGASYNEQFF.

The V call is TRBV25-1, the J call TRBJ2-3, with 8 bases aligning to TRBD2. The CDR3 is 17 amino acids. V gave up 3 bases and J gave up 0 bases; unmatched junction bases: 8. The germline gives CDR1 MGHDK, CDR2 SYGVNS. The CDR3 spells CASSDIAGPYSTDTQYF. The CDR3 nucleotides read TGTGCCAGCAGTGATATAGCGGGACCGTATAGCACAGATACGCAGTATTTT. Filled out from reference TRBV25-1 and TRBJ2-3, the complete variable domain reads EADIYQTPRYLVIGTGKKITLECSQTMGHDKMYWYQQDPGMELHLIHYSYGVNSTEKGDLSSESTVSRIRTEHFPLTLESARPSHTSQYLCASSDIAGPYSTDTQYFGPGTRLTVL.

The chain combines TRBV4-2 with TRBJ1-4; D is unclear. The CDR3 loop spans 17 amino acids. Deletions cut 0 bases from V and 0 bases from J, with 11 bases between. Germline V gene lookup returns CDR1 LGHNA and CDR2 YNFKEQ. CDR3 sequence: CASSQDIGVATNEKLFF. The CDR3 nucleotides read TGTGCCAGCAGCCAAGATATCGGGGTTGCAACTAATGAAAAACTGTTTTTT.

The rearrangement joins TRBV6-6 to TRBJ2-1; 11 bases fit TRBD2. The CDR3 totals 16 residues. Per germline, CDR1 MNHNY and CDR2 SVGAGI (reference sequence). The V and J ends lost 6 bases and 4 bases, in that order; junction bases with no gene match: 8. The CDR3 protein is CASSPAGTSGYNEQFF. The CDR3 bases are TGTGCCAGCAGCCCCGCCGGGACTAGCGGTTACAATGAGCAGTTCTTC.

This chain connects TRBV27 to TRBJ2-1; 11 nucleotides agree with TRBD2. The CDR3 length is 20 residues. Trimming took 5 bases from V and 0 from J; bases not matched to a gene: 15. CDR1 is MNHEY and CDR2 is SMNVEV in the germline V gene (reference sequence). The DNA of the CDR3 is TGTGCCAGCAGTCTACTAGCGGGAGTGCCCGTCCCTAGCTCCTACAATGAGCAGTTCTTC. Translation: CASSLLAGVPVPSSYNEQFF.

The V gene is TRBV11-3, the J gene TRBJ2-1; a possible D gene is TRBD2 (6 bases). The CDR3 length is 14 residues. Trimming left V 5 bases short and J 6 bases short, with 14 bases between. Germline lookup yields CDR1 SGHNT and CDR2 YENEEA. The CDR3 bases are TGTGCCAGCAGCCCGGAGGGTCGTTCCAATGAGCAGTTCTTC. Translation gives CASSPEGRSNEQFF.

The sample holds one count of this clone. V usage is TRBV9 and J usage is TRBJ2-2; TRBD2 aligns across 13 bases. The CDR3 totals 15 residues. Trimming at V came to 4 bases and at J to 6 bases, leaving 3 bases not matched to a gene. The V gene's germline CDR1 is SGDLS and CDR2 YYNGEE. CDR3 nucleotide sequence: TGTGCCAGCAGCCCCACTAGCGGGAGGGCCGGGGAGCTGTTTTTT. Protein sequence: CASSPTSGRAGELFF.

V gene TRBV27 combines with J gene TRBJ2-7; D unclear. CDR3 length: 16 amino acids. Deletions cut 10 bases from V and 2 bases from J, with 24 bases between. Per germline, CDR1 MNHEY and CDR2 SMNVEV (reference sequence). The CDR3 loop is CAINSGPEYLTYEQYF. CDR3 nucleotides: TGTGCCATAAACTCTGGTCCCGAATACCTAACCTACGAGCAGTACTTC.

This clone showed up just a few times. The rearrangement links TRBV2 to TRBJ1-2, with a possible D match to TRBD1 (5 bases). V was shortened by 3 bases and J by 7 bases, with 15 bases between the two germline ends. This CDR3 region has 14 residues. CDR1 SNHLY and CDR2 FYNNEI come from the germline V gene. This CDR3 is CASSESGQGCGYTF. The CDR3 DNA sequence: TGTGCCAGCAGTGAGTCTGGGCAGGGCTGTGGCTACACCTTC.

A few counts support this clone. As DNA, the CDR3 is TGTGCCAGCAGCTTGCGGGAACTGAACACTGAAGCTTTCTTT. This translates into CASSLRELNTEAFF. V usage is TRBV5-6 and J usage is TRBJ1-1; D is ambiguous. Per the germline V gene, CDR1 is SGHDT and CDR2 is YYEEEE. This CDR3 contains 14 residues. The V end was cut by 1 base, the J end by 0 bases, with 7 bases between.

The sample holds a few counts of this clone. This chain links TRBV5-1 with TRBJ2-3; TRBD2 is a possible D gene (5 bases). Germline V CDR1 and CDR2: SGHRS, YFSETQ. V lost 3 bases to trimming and J lost 2 bases, with 16 bases between them. This CDR3 region has 16 residues. The chain's CDR3 is CASSCWERPTTDTQYF. The CDR3 DNA reads TGCGCCAGCAGCTGCTGGGAGCGGCCGACCACAGATACGCAGTATTTT.

The chain has TRBV11-2 and TRBJ2-1; D possibly corresponds to TRBD2 (5 bases). CDR3 length equals 14 residues. Germline-derived CDR1 and CDR2 are SGHAT and FQNNGV. V lost 2 bases to trimming and J lost 4 bases, with 9 bases between them. The CDR3 loop reads CASSLSGYYNEQFF. CDR3 nucleotide sequence: TGTGCCAGCAGCTTAAGCGGCTATTACAATGAGCAGTTCTTC.

The rearrangement uses TRBV5-1 and TRBJ1-5, with D perhaps matching TRBD1 (5 bases). Per germline, CDR1 SGHRS and CDR2 YFSETQ. The V and J ends lost 0 bases and 2 bases respectively, with 12 bases between them. CDR3 length equals 16 residues. CDR3 nucleotide sequence: TGCGCCAGCAGCTTGGAGGGCCAGGGTGGCAATCAGCCCCAGCATTTT. This translates into CASSLEGQGGNQPQHF.

V usage is TRBV25-1 and J usage is TRBJ1-1, with unresolved D. The germline V and J ends were trimmed by 2 bases and 8 bases, with 6 bases remaining between them. Per germline, CDR1 MGHDK and CDR2 SYGVNS. The CDR3 spans 11 residues. Here the CDR3 DNA reads TGTGCCAGCAGTGAAGAGTCAGAAGCTTTCTTT. Protein: CASSEESEAFF. Filled out from reference TRBV25-1 and TRBJ1-1, the complete variable domain reads EADIYQTPRYLVIGTGKKITLECSQTMGHDKMYWYQQDPGMELHLIHYSYGVNSTEKGDLSSESTVSRIRTEHFPLTLESARPSHTSQYLCASSEESEAFFGQGTRLTVV.

The chain uses TRBV12-5 and TRBJ2-7; 8 bases are a match to TRBD2. The germline CDR1 and CDR2 sequences are LGHNT and FRNRAP. V lost 0 bases to trimming and J lost 4 bases; unmatched junction nucleotides: 8. This CDR3 contains 16 residues. The CDR3 DNA reads TGTGCTAGTGGTTTGGTACGCGGACTAGCCGAATACGAGCAGTACTTC. Amino acids: CASGLVRGLAEYEQYF.

This rearrangement joins TRBV5-4 to TRBJ2-5, with 8 bases matching TRBD2. Germline CDR1 reads SGHNT; CDR2 reads YYREEE (reference sequence). J lost 2 bases, V lost 2 bases, and 2 bases had no gene match. This CDR3 is built from 14 residues. CDR3 protein: CASSFGTRQETQYF. The CDR3 DNA is TGTGCCAGCAGCTTTGGGACTAGGCAAGAGACCCAGTACTTC. Based on the CDR3 plus reference TRBV5-4 and TRBJ2-5, the full variable domain is ETGVTQSPTHLIKTRGQQVTLRCSSQSGHNTVSWYQQALGQGPQFIFQYYREEENGRGNFPPRFSGLQFPNYSSELNVNALELDDSALYLCASSFGTRQETQYFGPGTRLLVL.

This chain joins TRBV11-2 and TRBJ1-5, with 8 bases identical to TRBD1. This CDR3 spans 17 amino acids. J gave up 5 bases and V 0 bases, and 9 bases lay outside the gene matches. Germline values: CDR1 SGHAT, CDR2 FQNNGV. The CDR3 loop reads CASSLDGQGARDQPQHF. The DNA for the CDR3 is TGTGCCAGCAGCTTAGATGGGCAGGGGGCGCGGGATCAGCCCCAGCATTTT.

This chain joins TRBV5-1 and TRBJ2-5; 11 positions match TRBD2. Germline V gene data show CDR1 as SGHRS and CDR2 as YFSETQ. The V and J ends lost 4 bases and 1 base, in that order; junction bases with no gene match: 12. This CDR3 spans 18 amino acids. The CDR3 region is CASSPWAGTSGIQETQYF. DNA for the CDR3: TGCGCCAGCAGCCCCTGGGCGGGGACTAGCGGAATCCAAGAGACCCAGTACTTC.

This clone was seen a single time. The CDR3 nucleotides read TGTGCCAGCAGTTTGCCCATATCAGGATACACCTTC. Translating it yields CASSLPISGYTF. The V and J genes are TRBV28 and TRBJ1-2; D not certain. The CDR3 spans 12 residues. Between the trimmed V and J ends, which lost 3 bases and 11 bases, there was a span of 13 bases. Germline loops: CDR1 MDHEN, CDR2 SYDVKM.

This clone was seen a single time. V is TRBV9 and J is TRBJ2-2; 8 nucleotides line up with TRBD2. V shed 0 bases and J 3 bases; nucleotides not matched to a gene: 1. There are 15 residues in the CDR3. CDR1 and CDR2 (germline): SGDLS, YYNGEE. The CDR3 sequence: CASSVDGGDTGELFF. The CDR3 DNA is TGTGCCAGCAGCGTAGACGGGGGGGACACCGGGGAGCTGTTTTTT.

The rearrangement links TRBV28 to TRBJ1-5; TRBD1 might be the D (5 bases). This CDR3 has 14 amino acids. Trimming removed 6 bases at V and 4 bases at J, with 13 bases between. Germline CDR1 MDHEN, CDR2 SYDVKM. The CDR3 sequence: CASRRGGGNQPQHF. CDR3 nucleotides: TGTGCCAGCAGAAGGGGAGGAGGGAATCAGCCCCAGCATTTT.

The chain joins TRBV30 to TRBJ2-1; TRBD2 matches at 14 bases. There are 16 residues in the CDR3. CDR1 and CDR2 from the germline V gene are GTSNPN and SVGIG (reference sequence). The V and J ends lost 4 bases and 4 bases, in that order; junction bases with no gene match: 6. The CDR3 region has the DNA TGTGCCTGGACCTCTCGGACTAGCGGGAGGTACAATGAGCAGTTCTTC. Translation: CAWTSRTSGRYNEQFF.